This T cell receptor beta chain was sequenced during a study of CD8 T cells in ankylosing spondylitis. Points from the study as a whole: Several highly homologous variants made up a TCR beta motif, and this motif appeared characteristic of ankylosing spondylitis blood. CD8+ by phenotype, disease-linked clones were relatively rare in peripheral blood.

The table lists this clonotype with many counts. The target antigen is unknown. Trimming removed 5 bases at V and 1 base at J, with 11 bases between. The germline V gene has CDR1 SQVTM and CDR2 ANQGSEA. The CDR3 contains 14 residues. TCRdb re-called the 5' RACE reads with MiXCR, one entry per CDR3 protein. Found here are fewer than 400,000 distinct CDR3 sequences, about 20% of them singletons; the top ten hold about a sixth. Specimen: blood, either unsorted or a sorted T cell fraction (not recorded which). The sequence was collected from a male donor with ankylosing spondylitis. The V call is TRBV29-1, the J call TRBJ2-2; D may be TRBD2 (6 bases). CDR3 coding DNA: TGCAGCGTTAGGCGGGACGTGAACACCGGGGAGCTGTTTTTT. Translated: CSVRRDVNTGELFF.